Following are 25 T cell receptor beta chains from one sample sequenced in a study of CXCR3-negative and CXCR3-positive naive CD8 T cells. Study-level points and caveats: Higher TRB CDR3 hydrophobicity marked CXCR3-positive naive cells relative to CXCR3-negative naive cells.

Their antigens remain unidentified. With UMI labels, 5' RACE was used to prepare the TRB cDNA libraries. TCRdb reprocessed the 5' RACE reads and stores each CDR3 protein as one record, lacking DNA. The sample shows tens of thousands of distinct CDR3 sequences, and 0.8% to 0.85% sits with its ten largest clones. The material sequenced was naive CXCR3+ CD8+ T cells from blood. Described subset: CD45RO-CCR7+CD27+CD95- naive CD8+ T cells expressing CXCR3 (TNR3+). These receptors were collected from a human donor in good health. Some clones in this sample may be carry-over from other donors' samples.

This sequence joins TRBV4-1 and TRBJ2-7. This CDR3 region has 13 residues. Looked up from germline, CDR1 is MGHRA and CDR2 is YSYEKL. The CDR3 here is CASSQEVSYEQYF.

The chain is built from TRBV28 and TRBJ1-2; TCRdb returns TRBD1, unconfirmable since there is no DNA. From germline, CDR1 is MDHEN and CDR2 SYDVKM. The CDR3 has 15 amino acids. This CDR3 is CASSRIPGQGRGYTF.

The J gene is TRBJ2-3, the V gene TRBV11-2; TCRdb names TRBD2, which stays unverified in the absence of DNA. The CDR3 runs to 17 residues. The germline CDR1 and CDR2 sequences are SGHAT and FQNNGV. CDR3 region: CASSDSTGTDFADTQYF.

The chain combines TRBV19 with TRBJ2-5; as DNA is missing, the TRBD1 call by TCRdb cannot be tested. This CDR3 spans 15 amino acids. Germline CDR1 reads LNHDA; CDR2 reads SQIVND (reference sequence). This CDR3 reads CASSIGGTRQETQYF.

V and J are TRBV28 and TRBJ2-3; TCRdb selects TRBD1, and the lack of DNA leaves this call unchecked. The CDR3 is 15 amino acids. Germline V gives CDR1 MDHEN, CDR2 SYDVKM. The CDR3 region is CASSYRGRRADTQYF.

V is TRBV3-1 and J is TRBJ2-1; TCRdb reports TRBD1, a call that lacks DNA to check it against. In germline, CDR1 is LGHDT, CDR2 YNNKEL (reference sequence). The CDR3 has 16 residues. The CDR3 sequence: CASSQVEGSRVDEQFF.

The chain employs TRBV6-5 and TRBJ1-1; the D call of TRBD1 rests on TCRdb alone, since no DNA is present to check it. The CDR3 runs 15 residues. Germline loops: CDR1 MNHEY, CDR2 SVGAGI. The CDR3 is CASSFSFRGDTEAFF.

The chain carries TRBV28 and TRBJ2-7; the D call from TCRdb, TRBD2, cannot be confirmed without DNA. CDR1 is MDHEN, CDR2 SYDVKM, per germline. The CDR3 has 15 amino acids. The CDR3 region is CASSLTREGPYEQYF.

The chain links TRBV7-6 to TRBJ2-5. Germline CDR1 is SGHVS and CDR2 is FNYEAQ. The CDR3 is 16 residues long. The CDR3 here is CASSLVGQLYQETQYF.

CDR3 sequence: CATSIYGTGDDEQYF. V and J are TRBV15 and TRBJ2-7; TCRdb's assignment of TRBD1 cannot be checked, as there is no DNA. Per the germline V gene, CDR1 is LNHNV and CDR2 is YYDKDF (reference sequence). The CDR3 sequence is 15 residues long.

The chain's CDR3 is CASSLKQTENTEAFF. The chain couples TRBV2 to TRBJ1-1; as DNA is missing, the TRBD1 call by TCRdb cannot be tested. CDR3 length: 15 residues. Per germline, CDR1 SNHLY and CDR2 FYNNEI.

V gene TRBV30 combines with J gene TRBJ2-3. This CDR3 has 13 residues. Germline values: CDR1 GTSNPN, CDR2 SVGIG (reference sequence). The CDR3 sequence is CAWSGDSTDTQYF.

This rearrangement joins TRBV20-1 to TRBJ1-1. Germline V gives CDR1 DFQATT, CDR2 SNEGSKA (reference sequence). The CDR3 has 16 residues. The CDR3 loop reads CSARPQVREEVTEAFF.

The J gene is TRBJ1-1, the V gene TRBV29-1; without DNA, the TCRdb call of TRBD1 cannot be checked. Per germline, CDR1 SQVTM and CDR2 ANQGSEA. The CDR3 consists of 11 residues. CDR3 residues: CSVETGILAFF.

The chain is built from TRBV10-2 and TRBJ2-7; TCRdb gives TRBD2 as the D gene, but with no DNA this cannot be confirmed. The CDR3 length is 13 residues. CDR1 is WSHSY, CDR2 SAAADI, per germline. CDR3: CASSARGGPEQYF.

The CDR3: CASSPGRRTDTQYF. The V gene is TRBV13, the J gene TRBJ2-3; without DNA, the TCRdb call of TRBD1 cannot be checked. The CDR3 is made up of 14 amino acids. Germline V CDR1 and CDR2: PRHDT, FYEKMQ (reference sequence).

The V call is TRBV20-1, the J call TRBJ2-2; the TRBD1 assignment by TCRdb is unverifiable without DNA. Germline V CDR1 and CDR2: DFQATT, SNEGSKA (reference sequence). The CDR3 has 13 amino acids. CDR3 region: CSASQALYGELFF.

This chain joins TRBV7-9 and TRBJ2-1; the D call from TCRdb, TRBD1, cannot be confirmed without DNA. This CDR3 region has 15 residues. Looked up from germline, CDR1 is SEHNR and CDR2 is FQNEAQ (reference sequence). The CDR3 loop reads CASSLGPGGYNEQFF.

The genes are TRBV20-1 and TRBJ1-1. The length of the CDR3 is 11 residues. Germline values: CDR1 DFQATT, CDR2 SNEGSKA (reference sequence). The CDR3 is CSARVGTEAFF.

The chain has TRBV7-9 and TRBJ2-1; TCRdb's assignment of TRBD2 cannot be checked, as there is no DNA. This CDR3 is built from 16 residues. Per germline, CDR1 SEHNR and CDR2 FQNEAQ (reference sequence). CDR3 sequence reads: CASLPSASGVYNEQFF.

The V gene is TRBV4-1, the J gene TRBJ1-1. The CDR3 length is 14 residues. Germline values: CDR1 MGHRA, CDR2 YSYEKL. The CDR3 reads CASSREVLNTEAFF.

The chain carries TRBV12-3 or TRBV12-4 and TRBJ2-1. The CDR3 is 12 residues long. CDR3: CASSPATNEQFF.

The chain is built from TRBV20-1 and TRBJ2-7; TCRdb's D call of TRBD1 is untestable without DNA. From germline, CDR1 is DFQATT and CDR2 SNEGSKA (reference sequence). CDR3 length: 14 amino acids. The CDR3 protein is CSASGTGKTYEQYF.

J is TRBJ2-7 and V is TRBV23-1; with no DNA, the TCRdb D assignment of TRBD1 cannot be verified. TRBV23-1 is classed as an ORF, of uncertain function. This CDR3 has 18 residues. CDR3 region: CASSQPEKIRDTTYEQYF.

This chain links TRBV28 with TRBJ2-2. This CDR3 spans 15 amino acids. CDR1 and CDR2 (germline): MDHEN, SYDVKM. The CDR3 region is CASSFWAMDTGELFF.